This T cell receptor beta chain stems from a study of blood T cell repertoires in COVID-19. Study-level background: PBMCs, B-cell-depleted T cells, or T cells were the source of the cDNA or gDNA that made up the material.

Assay: immunoSEQ multiplex PCR; the TCRdb copy retains only in-frame clones and omits some. The table includes approximately 220,000 clones, just over 85% detected once. The age range of participants was about 18 to 89 years, with residence in about two dozen US areas. Participants' reported clinical history set cohort assignment. The germline V gene has CDR1 LGHNA and CDR2 YNFKEQ. This CDR3 is 17 amino acids long. V lost 4 bases and J lost 0, with 17 bases in between. The chain carries TRBV4-2 and TRBJ2-3; D possibly corresponds to TRBD2 (6 bases). This receptor was obtained from a woman aged 35 to 49 with acute COVID-19. Sequencing used PBMCs or T cells enriched from blood (not recorded which). This chain's CDR3 is CASSRIRTRGSTDTQYF. The CDR3 DNA reads TGTGCCAGCAGCCGGATTCGGACTCGGGGGAGCACAGATACGCAGTATTTT.